This TCR beta chain was captured in a study of control samples from healthy donors and cancer patients (dated by TCRdb to 2018 to 2020). Library preparation employed the immunoSEQ multiplex PCR assay. Drawn from immuneACCESS, this table holds only the in-frame rearrangements with V and J called that TCRdb kept. Clones are partly lost; checked studies trace under half to an unresolved V gene and leave the rest unexplained. Across this sample there are about 100,000 clones, with 88% seen only once. The top ten clones comprise 14% of the sample. Many counts were recorded for this clone. Its antigen target is currently unknown. The record has no base qualities; no much larger clone is one base away. The specimen sequenced was blood. The TCR was taken from a man aged 25-40 years in good health.

Read as DNA, the sequence is TGTGCCAGCAGCCAAGATCATCCAGAAGGGGGCCACTACGAGCAGTACTTC. Translated, it gives CASSQDHPEGGHYEQYF. The rearrangement joined TRBV3-1 (or the pseudogene TRBV3-2) to TRBJ2-7, with 7 bases aligning to TRBD1. There are 17 amino acids in the CDR3, from cysteine to phenylalanine inclusive. The retained sequence is limited to the CDR3, 51 bases, with the frame set at the first base. CDR1 and CDR2, per the germline V gene (reference sequence), are LGHDT and YNNKEL. Germline trimming: 0 bases from V, 3 bases from J; junction bases outside gene matches: 11.